The 20 T cell receptor beta chains presented below share a single source sample, sequenced in a study of metastatic and nonmetastatic thyroid tumors. TCRdb re-analyzed the PCR reads using MiXCR. The sample consists of a few thousand clones, around a third of them appearing once. Before thyroid surgery, none of the patients had received any treatment. Input material: adjacent normal tissue. These receptor sequences come from a female donor with papillary thyroid cancer or a benign thyroid nodule (not recorded which). Some clones in this sample may be carry-over from other donors' samples.

As to this clone: Sequence at one end of the junction differs from germline and may be a read error. The chain has TRBV27 and TRBJ2-4; the D gene is possibly TRBD1 (5 bases). The CDR3 contains 18 residues. Germline CDR1 reads MNHEY; CDR2 reads SMNVEV (reference sequence). DNA of the CDR3: TGTGCCAGCAGTTTTTTGGGGCGAGAAGGACGTACCAAAAACATACAGTACTTC. As protein: CASSFLGREGRTKNIQYF.

In this sample, this clone is medium-sized. CDR3: CASSFGLAGGDEQYF. The CDR3 nucleotides are TGTGCCAGCAGCTTTGGTCTAGCGGGAGGGGATGAGCAGTACTTC. The chain couples TRBV5-8 to TRBJ2-7, with 12 nucleotides matching TRBD2. CDR1 is SGHTS and CDR2 is YDEGEE in the germline V gene. CDR3 length: 15 residues. With V trimmed by 2 bases and J by 7 bases, 7 bases remained unmatched.

The chain links TRBV5-1 to TRBJ1-2; TRBD1 might be the D (5 bases). V was trimmed by 0 bases and J by 3 bases, leaving 12 bases between them. Germline V gene sequence: CDR1 SGHRS, CDR2 YFSETQ. The CDR3 has 15 residues. In nucleotides, the CDR3 is TGCGCCAGCAGCTTGGAGCTCGGGACCTACTATGGCTACACCTTC. It encodes CASSLELGTYYGYTF.

This clone has a handful of counts. The rearrangement uses TRBV30 and TRBJ1-3, with D possibly matching TRBD1 (6 bases). Germline V gene lookup returns CDR1 GTSNPN and CDR2 SVGIG (reference sequence). With 2 bases removed from V and 10 bases from J, the gap between germline ends came to 18 bases. The CDR3 spans 14 residues. CDR3 loop: CAWSRDTLSLTIYF. CDR3 nucleotide sequence: TGTGCCTGGAGTCGGGACACACTTAGTCTGACCATATATTTT.

In its sample, this clone was seen a few times. J is TRBJ1-6 and V is TRBV6-2 or TRBV6-3; unclear D gene. Germline V gene lookup returns CDR1 MNHEY and CDR2 SVGEGT. V was clipped by 7 bases and J by 7 bases, with 17 bases between them. The CDR3 totals 15 residues. CDR3 amino acids: CASTKAGVGNSPLHF. CDR3 sequence (DNA): TGTGCCAGCACCAAAGCGGGAGTTGGGAATTCACCCCTCCACTTT.

This clone is large by share. This chain links TRBV6-1 with TRBJ2-2; D remains ambiguous. Trimming left V 7 bases short and J 1 base short, with 7 bases between. This CDR3 is built from 13 residues. Per the germline V gene, CDR1 is MNHNS and CDR2 is SASEGT. The CDR3 nucleotides are TGTGCCAGCACCAATAAGAACACCGGGGAGCTGTTTTTT. This sequence encodes CASTNKNTGELFF.

This clone qualifies as large (0.1 to 1%). The V and J genes are TRBV5-8 and TRBJ1-2; no reliable D call. V was cut by 0 bases and J by 5 bases, with 11 bases left in between. This CDR3 is 14 amino acids long. Germline lookup yields CDR1 SGHTS and CDR2 YDEGEE. This chain's CDR3 is CASSLGGVRYGYTF. CDR3 sequence (DNA): TGTGCCAGCAGCTTGGGCGGGGTTCGGTATGGCTACACCTTC.

The chain has TRBV2 and TRBJ1-2, with 7 bases identical to TRBD1. Germline V lookup: CDR1 SNHLY, CDR2 FYNNEI. V lost 3 bases, J lost 7 bases, and 5 bases stayed unmatched. CDR3 size: 13 residues. The CDR3 here is CASSEAQGGGYTF. CDR3 DNA: TGTGCCAGCAGTGAGGCCCAGGGGGGTGGCTACACCTTC.

This clone was seen a handful of times. The chain carries TRBV10-3 and TRBJ2-2; possible D gene TRBD1, 5 bases. V lost 10 bases, J lost 4 bases, and 19 bases lay in between. The germline gives CDR1 ENHRY, CDR2 SYGVKD. The CDR3 totals 15 residues. The CDR3 protein is CASKTWGAGTGELFF. CDR3 DNA: TGTGCCAGCAAAACATGGGGCGCCGGCACCGGGGAGCTGTTTTTT.

The CDR3 here is CASSSERRGAYEQYF. The CDR3, as DNA: TGTGCCAGCAGTTCCGAGCGGAGGGGCGCGTACGAGCAGTACTTC. The rearrangement joins TRBV27 to TRBJ2-7; tentatively, D is TRBD2 (6 bases). Per the germline V gene, CDR1 is MNHEY and CDR2 is SMNVEV (reference sequence). The CDR3 is made up of 15 amino acids. The V end lost 4 bases, the J end lost 4 bases, and 17 bases lay between the germline ends.

This clone came up once. This chain uses TRBV20-1 with TRBJ1-2; D unclear. V was cut by 5 bases and J by 8 bases, with 15 bases left in between. CDR3 length: 12 amino acids. Germline CDR1 and CDR2: DFQATT and SNEGSKA (reference sequence). The CDR3 coding sequence is TGCAGTGCTCTTCGGGGAGTCGAAGGCTACACCTTC. Its translation: CSALRGVEGYTF.

The rearrangement joins TRBV20-1 to TRBJ2-7; TRBD2 matches 13 bases. CDR1 is DFQATT and CDR2 is SNEGSKA in the germline V gene (reference sequence). This CDR3 contains 15 residues. V lost 5 bases to trimming and J lost 4 bases; unmatched junction nucleotides: 8. The CDR3 region is CSASRTSGSRYEQYF. CDR3 DNA: TGCAGTGCTTCTCGGACTAGCGGGAGTAGGTACGAGCAGTACTTC.

The genes are TRBV19 and TRBJ1-1, with D tentatively TRBD1 (5 bases). CDR1 LNHDA and CDR2 SQIVND come from the germline V gene (reference sequence). CDR3 length equals 16 residues. Trimming shortened V by 4 bases and J by 1 base, and 16 bases separated the two germline ends. CDR3 amino acids: CASSTPPGPWNTEAFF. In DNA, the CDR3 is TGTGCCAGTAGTACCCCTCCGGGACCCTGGAACACTGAAGCTTTCTTT.

This chain uses TRBV20-1 with TRBJ2-7; no clear D. CDR1 is DFQATT, CDR2 SNEGSKA, per germline (reference sequence). Trimming left V 0 bases short and J 3 bases short, with 12 bases between. The CDR3 totals 14 residues. CDR3 bases: TGCAGTGCTAGAGATCGAGACCTCCTCTACGAGCAGTACTTC. Translation gives CSARDRDLLYEQYF.

The chain combines TRBV5-6 with TRBJ1-3; tentative D call: TRBD1 (5 bases). The CDR3 consists of 16 residues. Germline CDR1 is SGHDT and CDR2 is YYEEEE. Between the trimmed V and J ends, which lost 5 bases and 0 bases, there was a span of 15 bases. The CDR3 reads CASSDQGTTSGNTIYF. In DNA, the CDR3 is TGTGCCAGCAGTGACCAAGGGACCACCTCTGGAAACACCATATATTTT. The full variable domain, completed using reference TRBV5-6 and TRBJ1-3, is DAGVTQSPTHLIKTRGQQVTLRCSPKSGHDTVSWYQQALGQGPQFIFQYYEEEERQRGNFPDRFSGHQFPNYSSELNVNALLLGDSALYLCASSDQGTTSGNTIYFGEGSWLTVV.

This clone is medium-sized. The chain couples TRBV7-9 to TRBJ2-7; D call uncertain. V lost 1 base and J lost 6, with 7 bases in between. CDR1 SEHNR and CDR2 FQNEAQ come from the germline V gene (reference sequence). The length of the CDR3 is 12 residues. The CDR3 region is CASSLEGSEQYF. The CDR3 DNA follows: TGTGCCAGCAGCTTAGAGGGAAGCGAGCAGTACTTC.

This clone was picked up a small number of times. The rearrangement links TRBV20-1 to TRBJ2-1; TRBD1 aligns across 8 bases. The germline V gene has CDR1 DFQATT and CDR2 SNEGSKA (reference sequence). V shed 5 bases and J 0 bases; nucleotides not matched to a gene: 15. This CDR3 comprises 18 residues. In nucleotides, the CDR3 is TGCAGTGCTCTCGGGGTGGGCGACAGGGGCGTCTCCTACAATGAGCAGTTCTTC. Residues: CSALGVGDRGVSYNEQFF.

This clone was observed a handful of times. The chain has TRBV6-1 and TRBJ2-7, with 9 bases fitting TRBD2. Germline V lookup: CDR1 MNHNS, CDR2 SASEGT. V was clipped by 4 bases and J by 4 bases; unmatched bases: 8. CDR3 size: 15 residues. DNA for the CDR3: TGTGCCAGCAGTGCGATAGCGGGAGAGAAATACGAGCAGTACTTC. It encodes CASSAIAGEKYEQYF.

This clone was seen a handful of times. This chain links TRBV6-1 with TRBJ2-1; TRBD2 agrees at 9 bases. Germline V gene sequence: CDR1 MNHNS, CDR2 SASEGT. There are 15 residues in the CDR3. Trimming at V came to 6 bases and at J to 4 bases, leaving 7 bases not matched to a gene. The CDR3 DNA reads TGTGCCAGCAGCGTTCTAGCGGGAACTTACAATGAGCAGTTCTTC. Its translation: CASSVLAGTYNEQFF.

This clone has a handful of counts. V and J are TRBV10-3 and TRBJ2-7, with 12 bases that match TRBD1. The CDR3 covers 14 residues. Germline CDR1 ENHRY, CDR2 SYGVKD. Trimming cost V 6 bases and J 6 bases; bases outside gene matches: 6. The CDR3 loop is CAISRDRGQVEQYF. In DNA, the CDR3 is TGTGCCATCAGCCGGGACAGGGGGCAGGTCGAGCAGTACTTC.